Following are 8 T cell receptor beta chains from one sample sequenced in a study of blood T cell repertoires in COVID-19. Method: immunoSEQ multiplex PCR; TCRdb's copy keeps in-frame clones and lacks some. The table lists some 240,000 clones, around four fifths of them singletons, with about 4.8% in the top ten. Material for sequencing was peripheral blood. The receptor source for this set is a woman in her 70s with COVID-19, enrolled during active disease.

The chain carries TRBV21-1 and TRBJ2-3; whether TRBD2, the table's D call, matches the DNA was not checked. TRBV21-1 corresponds to a pseudogene. This CDR3 comprises 17 residues. CDR3 nucleotide sequence: TGTGCCAGCAGCAAAGGCCTACTAGCGGACCTCACAGATACGCAGTATTTT. Protein: CASSKGLLADLTDTQYF.

This chain uses TRBV6-1 with TRBJ1-1; D call uncertain. Germline V gene lookup returns CDR1 MNHNS and CDR2 SASEGT. With 0 bases removed from V and 5 bases from J, the gap between germline ends came to 7 bases. There are 13 residues in the CDR3. CDR3 protein: CASSEARRTEAFF. CDR3 nucleotide sequence: TGTGCCAGCAGTGAAGCCCGGAGGACTGAAGCTTTCTTT.

The CDR3 is CATSRDPVDEQFF. The CDR3 DNA reads TGTGCCACCAGCAGAGATCCGGTGGATGAGCAGTTCTTC. V gene TRBV15 combines with J gene TRBJ2-1; D call uncertain. V lost 0 bases and J 8 bases, leaving 8 bases between the germline ends. Germline V gene data show CDR1 as LNHNV and CDR2 as YYDKDF (reference sequence). The CDR3 extends over 13 amino acids.

There are a few counts of this clone. The V and J genes are TRBV2 and TRBJ1-2, with D possibly matching TRBD1 (6 bases). Germline-derived CDR1 and CDR2 are SNHLY and FYNNEI. The CDR3 spans 12 residues. V lost 3 bases and J 4 bases, leaving 6 bases between the germline ends. CDR3 in DNA: TGTGCCAGCAGTGACAGGGGCTATGGCTACACCTTC. Amino acids: CASSDRGYGYTF. The whole variable domain, filled in from reference TRBV2 and TRBJ1-2, reads EPEVTQTPSHQVTQMGQEVILRCVPISNHLYFYWYRQILGQKVEFLVSFYNNEISEKSEIFDDQFSVERPDGSNFTLKIRSTKLEDSAMYFCASSDRGYGYTFGSGTRLTVV.

The chain uses TRBV19 and TRBJ2-7, with 10 positions matching TRBD2. The CDR3 is 15 residues long. The J segment lost 1 base and the V segment lost 7 bases, leaving 7 bases of the junction unmatched. Germline V CDR1 and CDR2: LNHDA, SQIVND (reference sequence). CDR3 sequence (DNA): TGTGCCAGTAATTCATTAGCGGGAGGTTCCTACGAGCAGTACTTC. Translated, it gives CASNSLAGGSYEQYF.

CDR3 sequence (DNA): TGTGCCAGCAGCCCGGACCGGGGTCAGCCCCAGCATTTT. This encodes CASSPDRGQPQHF. The chain couples TRBV27 to TRBJ1-5; D not certain. The CDR3 contains 13 residues. Germline loops: CDR1 MNHEY, CDR2 SMNVEV (reference sequence). Trimming took 6 bases from V and 6 from J, leaving 12 bases between them.

The chain employs TRBV6-2 or TRBV6-3 and TRBJ1-1; D uncertain. Germline lookup yields CDR1 MNHEY and CDR2 SVGEGT. The CDR3 consists of 15 residues. The germline V and J ends were trimmed by 2 bases and 1 base, with 11 bases remaining between them. CDR3 in DNA: TGTGCCAGCAGTTACAGGAGGGCCTCGAACACTGAAGCTTTCTTT. Translated, it gives CASSYRRASNTEAFF.

There are a few counts of this clone. At one end the junction does not follow the germline gene, possibly because of a read error. The V call is TRBV5-1, the J call TRBJ2-7, with D maybe TRBD2 (6 bases). Per the germline V gene, CDR1 is SGHRS and CDR2 is YFSETQ. This CDR3 has 15 amino acids. The CDR3 region is CASISLPSSGTPLNF. In DNA, the CDR3 is TGCGCCAGCATCTCACTGCCCTCTTCCGGGACTCCCCTTAACTTC.